A single sample gave rise to the 11 T cell receptor beta chains below, sequenced in a study of monozygotic twins with inflammatory bowel disease. TCRdb reanalyzed the 5' RACE reads and collapses them to one entry per CDR3 protein, without DNA. The listing contains 170,000 or so distinct CDR3 sequences. The sequencing sample was made of blood. These receptors all stem from a human donor with ulcerative colitis or Crohn's disease, or a healthy co-twin of an affected twin (not recorded which).

The chain uses TRBV7-6 and TRBJ2-1; TCRdb's assignment of TRBD2 cannot be checked, as there is no DNA. This CDR3 is built from 15 residues. CDR1 is SGHVS and CDR2 is FNYEAQ in the germline V gene. CDR3 protein: CASSQSGREYNEQFF.

V and J are TRBV7-3 and TRBJ1-2; TCRdb's D call of TRBD1 is untestable without DNA. CDR3 size: 13 residues. Germline assignment: CDR1 SGHTA and CDR2 FQGTGA. CDR3 region: CASSPGRGYGYTF.

This sequence joins TRBV5-1 and TRBJ2-3. Per the germline V gene, CDR1 is SGHRS and CDR2 is YFSETQ. The CDR3 consists of 13 residues. This chain's CDR3 is CASSHQVPDTQYF.

This chain connects TRBV7-2 to TRBJ2-5; TCRdb's assignment of TRBD1 cannot be checked, as there is no DNA. Germline V gene sequence: CDR1 SGHTA, CDR2 FQGNSA. This CDR3 comprises 14 residues. The CDR3 sequence is CASSLNRGSETQYF.

This chain uses TRBV7-7 with TRBJ2-3; the D call of TRBD1 rests on TCRdb alone, since no DNA is present to check it. Germline assignment: CDR1 SSHAT and CDR2 FNYEAQ (reference sequence). This CDR3 has 13 amino acids. CDR3: CASSRRGTDTQYF.

The chain combines TRBV3-1 with TRBJ2-1; TCRdb's assignment of TRBD1 cannot be checked, as there is no DNA. There are 16 residues in the CDR3. In germline, CDR1 is LGHDT, CDR2 YNNKEL (reference sequence). CDR3 region: CASSQFPASSYNEQFF.

The CDR3 loop reads CSVEGQGRTDTQYF. This chain joins TRBV29-1 and TRBJ2-3; absent DNA, TCRdb's TRBD1 call cannot be checked. The germline V gene encodes CDR1 SQVTM and CDR2 ANQGSEA. The CDR3 runs to 14 residues.

The V call is TRBV7-2, the J call TRBJ2-7; TCRdb indicates TRBD2, and absent DNA this call remains unverified. The germline gives CDR1 SGHTA, CDR2 FQGNSA. The length of the CDR3 is 17 residues. The CDR3 sequence is CASSLPSGGASSYEQYF.

J is TRBJ1-6 and V is TRBV5-1. CDR1 is SGHRS and CDR2 is YFSETQ in the germline V gene. The CDR3 runs 14 residues. The CDR3 sequence is CASSLGQVNSPLHF.

The CDR3 loop is CASSSAFYRGSTEAFF. The chain is built from TRBV7-2 and TRBJ1-1; TCRdb proposes TRBD1, but this gene call is untestable without DNA. CDR3 size: 16 residues. Germline V gene data show CDR1 as SGHTA and CDR2 as FQGNSA.

This sequence joins TRBV7-9 and TRBJ2-1; without DNA, the TCRdb call of TRBD2 cannot be checked. CDR3 length equals 15 residues. The germline V gene encodes CDR1 SEHNR and CDR2 FQNEAQ (reference sequence). CDR3 sequence: CASSFGLAPYNEQFF.